These T cell receptor beta chains were read from a single sample in a study of blood T cell repertoires in COVID-19. Measured with immunoSEQ multiplex PCR; TCRdb has only the in-frame clones, and not every one. Among 200,000 to 250,000 clones, 84% were seen once, and the ten largest hold 4%. Input material: peripheral blood. All receptors come from a man in his fifties or sixties with acute or convalescent COVID-19. The CDR3 runs from the conserved cysteine through the conserved F or W. A D gene is named only where the DNA matches it firmly. Size is stated for part of the rows, as once, few or many counts, or as a class when the clone is expanded.

v_call	clone_size	d_call	j_call	cdr3_nt	cdr3_aa
TRBV4-1	.	.	TRBJ2-1	TGCGCCAGCAGCCAAGAGGAGAGTGAGCAGTTCTTC	CASSQEESEQFF
TRBV27	.	.	TRBJ2-7	TGTGCCAGCAGTTTGGAGGGCCACTACGAGCAGTACTTC	CASSLEGHYEQYF
TRBV18	.	.	TRBJ2-7	TGTGCCAGCTCACCGACAGATACCTACGAGCAGTACTTC	CASSPTDTYEQYF
TRBV5-6	few	.	TRBJ1-1	TGTGCCAGCAGCTCTCAGACTGAAGCTTTCTTT	CASSSQTEAFF
TRBV7-9	once	.	TRBJ2-1	TGTGCCAGCAGCCCGTCGTCACTAGGCGATGAGCAGTTCTTC	CASSPSSLGDEQFF
TRBV10-3	.	.	TRBJ1-5	TGTGCCACCACACCTTCCGACAATCAGCCCCAGCATTTT	CATTPSDNQPQHF
TRBV7-9	.	TRBD2	TRBJ2-3	TGTGCCAGCAGCTTAGGGGCTCATCTAGCGGGGGGCACAGATACGCAGTATTTT	CASSLGAHLAGGTDTQYF
TRBV9	.	TRBD2	TRBJ2-3	TGTGCCAGCAGCGCGGGAGGGGGGGATACGCAGTATTTT	CASSAGGGDTQYF
TRBV7-8	.	.	TRBJ2-7	TGTGCCAGCAGCTTCACAGGTCCACAGTACGAGCAGTACTTC	CASSFTGPQYEQYF
TRBV18	once	TRBD2	TRBJ2-1	TGTGCCAGCTCAGCTGTAGCGGGGGGTTCCTACAATGAGCAGTTCTTC	CASSAVAGGSYNEQFF
TRBV27	.	TRBD1	TRBJ1-2	TGTGCCAGCAGTCAACAGGGGGTCGCGTATGGCTACACCTTC	CASSQQGVAYGYTF
TRBV6-5	.	TRBD2	TRBJ2-7	TGTGCCAGCAGATACGGGACTAGTCCCTACGAGCAGTACTTC	CASRYGTSPYEQYF
TRBV6-5	.	.	TRBJ1-4	TGTGCCAGCAGTTACGCAGATCCTAATGAAAAACTGTTTTTT	CASSYADPNEKLFF
TRBV6-6	few	TRBD1	TRBJ1-2	TGTGCCAGCAGCCGCCCCGGGACAGGGGACCATGGCTACACCTTC	CASSRPGTGDHGYTF
TRBV7-3	.	TRBD2	TRBJ2-1	TGTGCCAGCAGCTTTTCTACCGGACTAGCGGGTGAGCAGTTCTTC	CASSFSTGLAGEQFF
TRBV7-9	.	TRBD2	TRBJ2-1	TGTGCCAGCAGCCTACGTAGCGGGAGTAATGAGCAGTTCTTC	CASSLRSGSNEQFF